One sample yielded the 30 T cell receptor beta chains listed below, sequenced in a study of T cells in Graves' hyperthyroidism and ophthalmopathy. TCR beta CDR3 regions were amplified from RNA. First-round RT-PCR with HTBI primers amplified the TCR CDR3 region. TCRdb recomputed calls from the multiplex PCR reads with MiXCR, one row per CDR3 protein. The repertoire has roughly 500,000 distinct CDR3 sequences, more than 11% of them found once; the top ten carry around 5.4%. Material: blood. These receptors were obtained from a woman in her twenties or thirties with Graves' hyperthyroidism that later progressed to Graves' ophthalmopathy.

There are many counts of this clonotype. V gene TRBV27 combines with J gene TRBJ2-7; D gene ambiguous. Germline CDR1 MNHEY, CDR2 SMNVEV (reference sequence). V lost 5 bases and J lost 1, with 12 bases in between. The CDR3 is 14 amino acids. CDR3 nucleotides: TGTGCCAGCAGTCCAGGCCTACCTTCCTACGAGCAGTACTTC. This sequence encodes CASSPGLPSYEQYF.

This clonotype was detected many times. The chain links TRBV28 to TRBJ1-5; weak D call: TRBD1 (5 bases). CDR3 length: 15 amino acids. V lost 7 bases to trimming and J lost 0 bases, with 13 bases between them. The germline V gene encodes CDR1 MDHEN and CDR2 SYDVKM. The CDR3 DNA reads TGTGCCAGCATCCCGGCGGGGGGTAGCAATCAGCCCCAGCATTTT. Translated: CASIPAGGSNQPQHF.

About this clonotype itself: Possible read error: a much larger clone is one base away. The J gene is TRBJ2-3, the V gene TRBV6-5; the D gene is possibly TRBD2 (6 bases). Trimming stripped 0 bases from V and 7 bases from J, with 17 bases between. Per the germline V gene, CDR1 is MNHEY and CDR2 is SVGAGI. The CDR3 has 16 residues. CDR3 amino acids: CASSYSWGRRVNTQYF. CDR3 bases: TGTGCCAGCAGTTACTCATGGGGGAGGAGAGTGAATACGCAGTATTTT.

This clonotype was seen many times. This chain joins TRBV12-5 and TRBJ2-5; unclear D gene. V gave up 6 bases and J gave up 7 bases, with 6 bases separating them. Germline values: CDR1 LGHNT, CDR2 FRNRAP. There are 10 residues in the CDR3. CDR3 sequence: CASGDGTQYF. CDR3 DNA sequence: TGTGCTAGTGGGGACGGGACCCAGTACTTC.

The genes are TRBV28 and TRBJ1-1; no clear D. The CDR3 length is 15 residues. CDR1 is MDHEN and CDR2 is SYDVKM in the germline V gene. V was shortened by 2 bases and J by 1 base, with 11 bases between the two germline ends. CDR3 region: CASSLSSPPNTEAFF. In nucleotides, the CDR3 is TGTGCCAGCAGTTTAAGTTCTCCACCGAACACTGAAGCTTTCTTT.

Notes on this clonotype: The conserved closing phenylalanine or tryptophan is absent in this CDR3, likely reflecting a read error. The DNA is omitted, as the CDR3 cannot be located on it reliably, and the CDR3 follows TCRdb's listing. This chain links TRBV20-1 with TRBJ2-7; the D segment call TRBD1 is taken from the table without a DNA check. CDR1 is DFQATT and CDR2 is SNEGSKA in the germline V gene (reference sequence). The CDR3 length is 13 residues, termini included. The CDR3 protein is CSARGRDPYEQSL.

J is TRBJ2-1 and V is TRBV19, with D possibly TRBD2 on 6 matching bases. Germline CDR1 reads LNHDA; CDR2 reads SQIVND (reference sequence). This CDR3 comprises 13 residues. V was cut by 4 bases and J by 7 bases, with 11 bases left in between. CDR3 sequence (DNA): TGTGCCAGTAGTACGGGAGTGGGAAATGAGCAGTTCTTC. This encodes CASSTGVGNEQFF.

This clonotype was seen many times. The chain is built from TRBV11-2 and TRBJ1-1, with 9 bases that match TRBD1. CDR1 and CDR2 from the germline V gene are SGHAT and FQNNGV. This CDR3 comprises 13 residues. J was trimmed by 5 bases and V by 5 bases; bases with no gene match: 3. The CDR3 DNA reads TGTGCCAGCAGCACAGGGGGCTGGACTGAAGCTTTCTTT. Translation: CASSTGGWTEAFF.

Many counts were recorded for this clonotype. V is TRBV6-1 and J is TRBJ2-5; D assignment may be TRBD1 or TRBD2 (6 bases each). Germline CDR1 reads MNHNS; CDR2 reads SASEGT. V dropped 6 bases and J dropped 4 bases, with 12 bases sitting between them. The CDR3 runs to 13 residues. The CDR3 loop reads CASSRQEGETQYF. The CDR3 DNA is TGTGCCAGCAGCAGACAGGAGGGAGAGACCCAGTACTTC.

This clonotype appeared a few times. Its ends do not fully match the called genes, so a read error is possible. The chain combines TRBV2 with TRBJ2-1; the D gene is possibly TRBD2 (5 bases). Germline CDR1 and CDR2: SNHLY and FYNNEI. The CDR3 has 10 amino acids. The CDR3 region is CTSSGGEQFF. CDR3 nucleotide sequence: TGTACCAGCAGTGGCGGGGAGCAGTTCTTC.

This clonotype has at least ten counts. The rearrangement links TRBV6-1 to TRBJ1-5; TRBD1 might be the D (5 bases). The CDR3 has 13 amino acids. CDR1 and CDR2 (germline): MNHNS, SASEGT. Trimming removed 7 bases at V and 8 bases at J, with 15 bases between. The CDR3 sequence is CASNERGFEPQHF. As DNA, the CDR3 is TGTGCCAGCAACGAACGGGGGTTTGAGCCCCAGCATTTT.

In this sample, this clonotype turned up many times. The chain joins TRBV5-1 to TRBJ2-3; 9 positions agree with TRBD1. Looked up from germline, CDR1 is SGHRS and CDR2 is YFSETQ. V lost 4 bases, J lost 3 bases, and 3 bases stayed unmatched. The CDR3 length is 14 residues. The CDR3 loop is CASSGTGLTDTQYF. CDR3 in DNA: TGCGCCAGCAGCGGGACAGGGCTGACAGATACGCAGTATTTT.

This clonotype was observed a handful of times. This chain uses TRBV3-1 with TRBJ1-3, with TRBD1 matching over 7 bases. This CDR3 contains 18 residues. Germline V gives CDR1 LGHDT, CDR2 YNNKEL (reference sequence). The V segment lost 3 bases and the J segment 0 bases; nucleotides outside the gene matches: 11. The CDR3 reads CASSQNSWGQTSGNTIYF. The CDR3, as DNA: TGTGCCAGCAGCCAGAACAGTTGGGGACAGACCTCTGGAAACACCATATATTTT.

This clonotype was seen a handful of times. A much larger clone lies one base from this, so it may be a read error. The rearrangement links TRBV12-3 or TRBV12-4 to TRBJ2-1; a possible D gene is TRBD2 (5 bases). CDR3 length: 14 residues. CDR3 residues: CAGSPTGTYNEQFF. In nucleotides, the CDR3 is TGTGCCGGCAGTCCTACCGGGACCTACAATGAGCAGTTCTTC.

This clonotype was found many times. This chain uses TRBV29-1 with TRBJ2-1; D gene uncertain. Trimming stripped 4 bases from V and 7 bases from J, with 20 bases between. Germline V CDR1 and CDR2: SQVTM, ANQGSEA. CDR3 length: 15 amino acids. This CDR3 reads CSVVGIESAANEQFF. In DNA, the CDR3 is TGCAGCGTTGTAGGGATCGAGTCCGCGGCAAATGAGCAGTTCTTC.

This clonotype was detected many times. This rearrangement joins TRBV11-3 to TRBJ2-2; D may be TRBD2 (5 bases). Trimming removed 3 bases at V and 2 bases at J, with 19 bases between. This CDR3 contains 18 residues. In germline, CDR1 is SGHNT, CDR2 YENEEA. DNA of the CDR3: TGTGCCAGCAGCTTTAGATGGGCTGGGCCGGGAAACACCGGGGAGCTGTTTTTT. It specifies CASSFRWAGPGNTGELFF.

The genes are TRBV12-3 or TRBV12-4 and TRBJ1-5, with D possibly being TRBD1 (6 bases). CDR3 size: 14 residues. V was clipped by 8 bases and J by 0 bases, with 11 bases between them. CDR3 bases: TGTGCCAGCGGAGCAGGGGCTAGCAATCAGCCCCAGCATTTT. Translating it yields CASGAGASNQPQHF.

This clonotype was counted ten times or more. The gene calls are TRBV27 and TRBJ1-1; 9 bases are a match to TRBD1. This CDR3 contains 16 residues. After removal of 9 bases from V and 4 bases from J, the junction contained 15 bases not matched to a gene. Germline V gene data show CDR1 as MNHEY and CDR2 as SMNVEV (reference sequence). The CDR3 loop is CARATLQGARCTEAFF. CDR3 bases: TGTGCCAGAGCCACATTACAGGGGGCGCGTTGCACTGAAGCTTTCTTT.

In this sample, this clonotype turned up many times. The V and J genes are TRBV6-1 and TRBJ1-1; no firm D call. Germline V gene data show CDR1 as MNHNS and CDR2 as SASEGT. V lost 5 bases and J 6 bases, leaving 13 bases between the germline ends. This CDR3 region has 13 residues. In DNA form, the CDR3 reads TGTGCCAGCAGTTCCCGACGGGCTCCTGAAGCTTTCTTT. Its translation: CASSSRRAPEAFF.

In this sample, this clonotype turned up many times. CDR3 protein: CASSLNLKGMGTEAFF. In DNA, the CDR3 is TGTGCCAGCAGCTTAAACCTAAAGGGAATGGGCACTGAAGCTTTCTTT. This sequence joins TRBV5-6 and TRBJ1-1; no definite D call. From germline, CDR1 is SGHDT and CDR2 YYEEEE. Trimming took 2 bases from V and 4 from J, leaving 18 bases between them. This CDR3 has 16 residues.

There are a few counts of this clonotype. The chain uses TRBV19 and TRBJ2-2; 8 bases line up with TRBD2. V lost 3 bases, J lost 2 bases, and 5 bases stayed unmatched. CDR3 length equals 16 residues. The germline gives CDR1 LNHDA, CDR2 SQIVND (reference sequence). CDR3 region: CASSIWREANTGELFF. CDR3 sequence (DNA): TGTGCCAGTAGTATTTGGCGGGAGGCCAACACCGGGGAGCTGTTTTTT.

In this sample, this clonotype turned up many times. The chain recombines TRBV10-3 with TRBJ2-7, with TRBD2 matching over 11 bases. The CDR3 loop spans 19 amino acids. Germline CDR1 ENHRY, CDR2 SYGVKD. The V segment lost 10 bases and the J segment 6 bases; nucleotides outside the gene matches: 26. CDR3 protein: CATDDLGLADFPGGGEQYF. DNA of the CDR3: TGTGCCACCGACGACCTGGGACTAGCGGATTTCCCGGGCGGTGGCGAGCAGTACTTC.

This clonotype was seen ten or more times. This sequence joins TRBV7-2 and TRBJ2-1; D uncertain. The CDR3 totals 14 residues. Germline-derived CDR1 and CDR2 are SGHTA and FQGNSA. Trimming took off 5 bases at V and 0 bases at J, with 8 bases between the two ends. The CDR3 nucleotides read TGTGCCAGCAGCCGGACCCTCTCCTACAATGAGCAGTTCTTC. This sequence encodes CASSRTLSYNEQFF.

This clonotype has only a few counts. The gene calls are TRBV11-1 and TRBJ2-5, with 9 nucleotides matching TRBD1. The CDR3 length is 16 residues. Germline trimming cut 3 bases from V and 4 bases from J; bases unmatched to any gene: 9. Germline values: CDR1 SGHAT, CDR2 FQDESV (reference sequence). The CDR3 here is CASSLGGQGRGETQYF. DNA of the CDR3: TGTGCCAGCAGCTTGGGGGGACAGGGCCGGGGAGAGACCCAGTACTTC.

This clonotype was seen more than once but under ten times. One base away lies a much larger clone, so this may be a sequencing read error. As the CDR3 is not closed by the conserved phenylalanine or tryptophan, this likely results from a read error. The chain carries TRBV28 and TRBJ1-1, with 7 bases lining up with TRBD1. CDR3 length: 15 amino acids. V lost 7 bases, J lost 0 bases, and 8 bases stayed unmatched. Germline lookup yields CDR1 MDHEN and CDR2 SYDVKM. CDR3 residues: CASKGQPVMNTEAFV. CDR3 nucleotides: TGTGCCAGCAAGGGACAGCCTGTCATGAACACTGAAGCTTTCGTT.

This clonotype was seen a handful of times. The V gene is TRBV6-2 or TRBV6-3, the J gene TRBJ2-5; 11 bases are a match to TRBD2. CDR1 is MNHEY, CDR2 SVGEGT, per germline. V lost 6 bases, J lost 3 bases, and 9 bases stayed unmatched. This CDR3 has 16 amino acids. DNA of the CDR3: TGTGCCAGCAGATCCTATAGCGGGAGGGAGGAAGAGACCCAGTACTTC. Translation: CASRSYSGREEETQYF.

This clonotype was recorded at least ten times. The chain couples TRBV19 to TRBJ1-1, with 7 bases identical to TRBD1. V trimming: 5 bases; J trimming: 6 bases; junction bases outside the gene matches: 3. In germline, CDR1 is LNHDA, CDR2 SQIVND (reference sequence). This CDR3 region has 12 residues. The DNA for the CDR3 is TGTGCCAGTAGTGGGCAGGGGGCTGAAGCTTTCTTT. Protein: CASSGQGAEAFF.

On this clonotype: One end of the junction does not line up with germline, which may come from a read error. V and J are TRBV28 and TRBJ2-5; 11 bases fit TRBD2. CDR3 length: 15 amino acids. Germline V lookup: CDR1 MDHEN, CDR2 SYDVKM. The CDR3 coding sequence is TGTGCCAGCAGCCAATTAGCGGGAGGGGGAGAGACCCGGTACTTC. It yields the protein CASSQLAGGGETRYF.

This clonotype has ten or more counts. This chain links TRBV27 with TRBJ2-1; D is unresolved. There are 14 residues in the CDR3. Deletions cut 4 bases from V and 7 bases from J, with 14 bases between. In germline, CDR1 is MNHEY, CDR2 SMNVEV (reference sequence). In DNA form, the CDR3 reads TGTGCCAGCAGTTGGGTAAACCCCCCAAATGAGCAGTTCTTC. Translation: CASSWVNPPNEQFF.

The genes are TRBV27 and TRBJ2-1; maybe TRBD2 (6 bases). Trimming pared 7 bases from V and 4 bases from J, leaving 23 bases between. The CDR3 is 17 residues long. Germline V CDR1 and CDR2: MNHEY, SMNVEV (reference sequence). Here the CDR3 reads CASTPWAGGAGYNEQFF. In DNA, the CDR3 is TGTGCCAGCACCCCGTGGGCTGGGGGAGCGGGTTACAATGAGCAGTTCTTC.